The T cell receptor beta chain described here comes from a study of T cells after posttransplantation cyclophosphamide. This clone was observed many times. Profiled with immunoSEQ multiplex PCR; TCRdb holds only in-frame clones, not every one. The repertoire consists of over 45,000 clones, none detected only once. This CDR3 spans 15 amino acids. J gave up 5 bases and V 4 bases, and 4 bases lay outside the gene matches. The germline gives CDR1 SEHNR, CDR2 FQNEAQ (reference sequence). The specimen was PBMCs. V is TRBV7-9 and J is TRBJ2-2; 10 bases are shared with TRBD1. The receptor was derived from a man in his forties in good health, CMV-negative, and a related stem cell transplant donor. In nucleotides, the CDR3 is TGTGCCAGCAGCTCGCCGGGACAGGGGACCGGGGAGCTGTTTTTT. Protein sequence: CASSSPGQGTGELFF.